This T cell receptor (beta chain) was obtained from a study of blood T cells in healthy people across ages. Then a second PCR, running about 6 to 12 cycles, was carried out with a sample-barcoded 5' primer and a J-beta primer mix. TCRdb re-analysed the 5' RACE reads in MiXCR, keeping a single row per CDR3 protein. The sample consists of about 1,500,000 distinct CDR3 sequences, 42% of them appearing once. Germline CDR1 reads SGHVS; CDR2 reads FNYEAQ. With V trimmed by 4 bases and J by 2 bases, 11 bases remained unmatched. The CDR3 has 17 amino acids. This receptor was taken from a woman under 30 in good health. This rearrangement joins TRBV7-6 to TRBJ2-7; 10 nucleotides line up with TRBD2. Sequenced input: blood. The CDR3 DNA follows: TGTGCCAGCAGCTATCGGGCGGGGACTAGCGAAACCTACGAGCAGTACTTC. Translation: CASSYRAGTSETYEQYF.